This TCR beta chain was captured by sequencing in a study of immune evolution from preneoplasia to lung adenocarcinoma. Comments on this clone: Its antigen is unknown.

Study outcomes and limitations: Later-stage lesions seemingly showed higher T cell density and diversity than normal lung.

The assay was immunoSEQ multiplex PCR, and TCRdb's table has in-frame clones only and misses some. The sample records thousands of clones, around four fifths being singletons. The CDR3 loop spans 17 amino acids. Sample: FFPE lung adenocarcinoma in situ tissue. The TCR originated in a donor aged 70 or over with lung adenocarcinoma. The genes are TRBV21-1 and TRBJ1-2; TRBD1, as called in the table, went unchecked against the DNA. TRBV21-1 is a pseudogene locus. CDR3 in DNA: TGTGCCAGCAGCAAAGTCCGGGACAGGGCTCCTAACTATGGCTACACCTTC. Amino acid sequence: CASSKVRDRAPNYGYTF.